This T cell receptor (beta chain) emerged from a study of T-cell reconstitution after alpha-beta-depleted transplantation in children. Molecular barcoding with unique molecular identifiers was used for the TCRbeta library. TCRdb processed the PCR reads anew with MiXCR; each CDR3 protein has one entry. The data contain hundreds of thousands of distinct CDR3 sequences, 16% of them singletons. The receptor's source is a human donor who donated a stem cell graft to a child with acute myeloid leukemia. The sequencing here drew on PBMCs from the stem cell graft donor, taken from the stem cell graft.

CDR3 bases: TGCGCCAGCAGCCAAGATTGGCCGGTGAACACTGAAGCTTTCTTT. Its protein is CASSQDWPVNTEAFF. The gene calls are TRBV4-3 and TRBJ1-1; D is unresolved. The CDR3 has 15 residues. Trimming left V 0 bases short and J 0 bases short, with 8 bases between. Germline values: CDR1 LGHNA, CDR2 YSLEER.